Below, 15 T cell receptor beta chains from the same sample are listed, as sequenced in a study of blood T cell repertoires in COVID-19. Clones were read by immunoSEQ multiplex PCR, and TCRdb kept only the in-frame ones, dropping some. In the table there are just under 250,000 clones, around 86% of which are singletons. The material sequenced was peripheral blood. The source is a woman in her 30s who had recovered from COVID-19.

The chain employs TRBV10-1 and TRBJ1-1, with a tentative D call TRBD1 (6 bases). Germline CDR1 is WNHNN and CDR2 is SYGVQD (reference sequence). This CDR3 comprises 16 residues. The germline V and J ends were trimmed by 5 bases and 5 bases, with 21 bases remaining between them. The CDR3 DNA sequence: TGCGCCAGCAGTCCTAGTATCGGGACATTAAAGACTGAAGCTTTCTTT. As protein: CASSPSIGTLKTEAFF.

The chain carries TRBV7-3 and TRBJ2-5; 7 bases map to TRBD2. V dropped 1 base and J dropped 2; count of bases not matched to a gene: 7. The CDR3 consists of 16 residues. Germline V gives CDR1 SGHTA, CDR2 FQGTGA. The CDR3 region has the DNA TGTGCCAGCAGCTTAAACAGCGGGGCGGGGCAAGAGACCCAGTACTTC. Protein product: CASSLNSGAGQETQYF.

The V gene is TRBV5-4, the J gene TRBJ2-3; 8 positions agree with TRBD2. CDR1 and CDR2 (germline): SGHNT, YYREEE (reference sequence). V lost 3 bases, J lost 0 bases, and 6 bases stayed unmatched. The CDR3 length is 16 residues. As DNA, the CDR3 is TGTGCCAGCAGCTCAGTCCGGGGGGGTAGCACAGATACGCAGTATTTT. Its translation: CASSSVRGGSTDTQYF.

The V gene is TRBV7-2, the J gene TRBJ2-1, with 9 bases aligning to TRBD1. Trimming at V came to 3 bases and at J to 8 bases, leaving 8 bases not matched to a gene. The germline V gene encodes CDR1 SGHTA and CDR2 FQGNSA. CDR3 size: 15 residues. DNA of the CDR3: TGTGCCAGCAGCTTGCGACAGGGGGTAGGTCATGAGCAGTTCTTC. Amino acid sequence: CASSLRQGVGHEQFF.

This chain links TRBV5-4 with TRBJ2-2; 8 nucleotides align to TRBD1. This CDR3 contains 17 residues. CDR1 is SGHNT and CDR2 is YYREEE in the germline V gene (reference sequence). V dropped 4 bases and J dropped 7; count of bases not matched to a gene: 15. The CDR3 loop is CASSQKRTGIVGGELFF. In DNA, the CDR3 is TGTGCCAGCAGCCAAAAAAGGACAGGGATCGTCGGCGGGGAGCTGTTTTTT.

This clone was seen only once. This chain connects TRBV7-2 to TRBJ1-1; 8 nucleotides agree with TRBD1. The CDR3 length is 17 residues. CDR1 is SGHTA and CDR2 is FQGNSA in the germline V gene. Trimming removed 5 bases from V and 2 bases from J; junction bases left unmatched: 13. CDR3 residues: CASSNRDRLRPNTEAFF. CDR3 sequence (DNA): TGTGCCAGCAGCAACCGGGACAGGCTTAGGCCTAACACTGAAGCTTTCTTT. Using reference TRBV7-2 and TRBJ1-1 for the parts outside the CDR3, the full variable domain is GAGVSQSPSNKVTEKGKDVELRCDPISGHTALYWYRQSLGQGLEFLIYFQGNSAPDKSGLPSDRFSAERTGGSVSTLTIQRTQQEDSAVYLCASSNRDRLRPNTEAFFGQGTRLTVV.

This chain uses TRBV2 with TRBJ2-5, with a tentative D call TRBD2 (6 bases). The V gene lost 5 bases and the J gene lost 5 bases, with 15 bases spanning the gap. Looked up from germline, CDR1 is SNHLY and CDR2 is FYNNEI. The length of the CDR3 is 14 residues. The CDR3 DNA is TGTGCCAGCAGTAAGGCGGGGTTAGGGGAGACCCAGTACTTC. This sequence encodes CASSKAGLGETQYF.

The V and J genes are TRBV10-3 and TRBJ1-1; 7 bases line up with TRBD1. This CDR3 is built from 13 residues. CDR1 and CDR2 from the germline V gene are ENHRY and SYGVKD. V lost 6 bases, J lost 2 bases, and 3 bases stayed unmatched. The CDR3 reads CAIRRQGNTEAFF. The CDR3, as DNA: TGTGCCATCAGACGACAGGGCAACACTGAAGCTTTCTTT.

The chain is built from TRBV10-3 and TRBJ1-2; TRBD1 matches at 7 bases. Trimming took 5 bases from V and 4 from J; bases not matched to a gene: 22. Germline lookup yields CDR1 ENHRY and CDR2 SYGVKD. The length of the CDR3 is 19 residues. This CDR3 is CAISRYPADREDRGYGYTF. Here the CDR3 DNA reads TGTGCCATCAGTCGTTACCCGGCTGACAGGGAAGATCGGGGCTATGGCTACACCTTC.

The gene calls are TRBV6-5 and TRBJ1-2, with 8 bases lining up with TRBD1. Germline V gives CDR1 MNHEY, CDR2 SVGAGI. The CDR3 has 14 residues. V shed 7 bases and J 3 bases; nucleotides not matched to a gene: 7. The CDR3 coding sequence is TGTGCCAGCACCGACAGGGGAGAGGACTATGGCTACACCTTC. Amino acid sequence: CASTDRGEDYGYTF.

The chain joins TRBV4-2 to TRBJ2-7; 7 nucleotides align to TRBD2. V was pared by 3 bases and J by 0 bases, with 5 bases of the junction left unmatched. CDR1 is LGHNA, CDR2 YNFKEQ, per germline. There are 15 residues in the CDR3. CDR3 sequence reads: CASSHNSGGSYEQYF. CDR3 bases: TGTGCCAGCAGCCACAACTCGGGGGGCTCCTACGAGCAGTACTTC.

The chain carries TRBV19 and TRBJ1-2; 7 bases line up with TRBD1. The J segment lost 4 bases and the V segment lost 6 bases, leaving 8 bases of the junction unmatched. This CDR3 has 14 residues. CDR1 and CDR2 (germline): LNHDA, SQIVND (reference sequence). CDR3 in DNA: TGTGCCAGTAGACAGAGACAGGGTGCCTATGGCTACACCTTC. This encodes CASRQRQGAYGYTF.

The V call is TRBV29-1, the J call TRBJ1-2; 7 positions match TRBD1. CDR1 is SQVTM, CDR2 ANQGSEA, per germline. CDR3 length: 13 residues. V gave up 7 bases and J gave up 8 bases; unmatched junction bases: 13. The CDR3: CSDRQGRSSGYTF. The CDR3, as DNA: TGCAGCGACAGACAGGGAAGGTCGTCCGGCTACACCTTC.

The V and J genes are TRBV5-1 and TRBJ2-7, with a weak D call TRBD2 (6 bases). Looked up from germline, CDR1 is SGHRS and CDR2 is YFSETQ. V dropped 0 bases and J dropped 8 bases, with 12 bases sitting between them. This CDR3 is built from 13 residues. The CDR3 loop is CASSLAERVQQYF. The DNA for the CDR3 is TGCGCCAGCAGCTTGGCGGAGCGGGTACAGCAGTACTTC.

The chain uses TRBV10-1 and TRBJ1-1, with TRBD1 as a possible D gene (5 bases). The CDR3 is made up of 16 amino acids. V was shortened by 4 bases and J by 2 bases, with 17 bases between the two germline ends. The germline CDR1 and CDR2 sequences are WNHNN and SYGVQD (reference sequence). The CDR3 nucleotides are TGCGCCAGCAGTGCGGAGGGCAGGGCCGAAAACACTGAAGCTTTCTTT. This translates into CASSAEGRAENTEAFF.